These 20 T cell receptor beta chains share one sample of origin, sequenced in a study of shared clonotypes between healthy human individuals (dated by TCRdb to 2019 to 2021). Receptor amplification or capture employed the immunoSEQ multiplex PCR assay. The source is immuneACCESS, and TCRdb retained only in-frame sequences with V and J called. Part of the clones is not carried over; for the studies checked, unresolved V genes explain less than half of this, and the remainder is unexplained. The sample has 550,000 to 800,000 clones on record, about 92% of them singletons. The biggest ten clones account for 30% to 40% of the sample. The sequencing input was memory CD8+ T cells from PBMCs. The cell subset or site label for this specimen denotes: CD45RO+ cells pooled with CCR7-negative TemRA cells. Receptors were obtained from a man younger than 30 in good health. Some clones in this sample may be carry-over from other donors' samples.

The V call is TRBV28, the J call TRBJ2-7, with 7 bases fitting TRBD1. The trim removed 1 base at V and 3 bases at J, leaving 9 bases unmatched. Germline V gives CDR1 MDHEN, CDR2 SYDVKM. The CDR3 runs to 16 residues. The CDR3 DNA is TGTGCCAGCAGTTTATTCACGTGGGACAGTAACTACGAGCAGTACTTC. Translated, it gives CASSLFTWDSNYEQYF.

The chain joins TRBV5-5 to TRBJ2-3; TRBD2 agrees at 10 bases. CDR1 SGHKS and CDR2 YYEKEE come from the germline V gene (reference sequence). The CDR3 contains 17 residues. Losses at the gene ends were 4 bases for V and 4 bases for J; bases not matched to a gene: 12. Here the CDR3 reads CASSQTEREGPADTQYF. The CDR3 bases are TGTGCCAGCAGCCAGACCGAGCGGGAGGGCCCAGCAGATACGCAGTATTTT.

V and J are TRBV27 and TRBJ1-5; the D gene is possibly TRBD1 (5 bases). Trimming removed 2 bases from V and 0 bases from J, with 8 bases in between. The CDR3 runs 15 residues. Germline CDR1 is MNHEY and CDR2 is SMNVEV (reference sequence). The CDR3 here is CASSLRQGSNQPQHF. The DNA for the CDR3 is TGTGCCAGCAGTTTAAGGCAGGGTAGCAATCAGCCCCAGCATTTT.

J is TRBJ2-7 and V is TRBV13, with TRBD2 as a possible D gene (5 bases). Germline CDR1 reads PRHDT; CDR2 reads FYEKMQ (reference sequence). With 6 bases removed from V and 1 base from J, the gap between germline ends came to 10 bases. There are 13 residues in the CDR3. This chain's CDR3 is CASSYRGSYEQYF. The DNA of the CDR3 is TGTGCCAGCAGTTACCGAGGGTCCTACGAGCAGTACTTC.

A remark on this clone: This sample also contains other DNA sequences that code for the same CDR3. The chain employs TRBV4-1 and TRBJ1-2; perhaps TRBD1 as D (5 bases). The ends were cut back, 1 base at V and 0 bases at J, with 12 bases in the middle. CDR1 is MGHRA, CDR2 YSYEKL, per germline. The CDR3 length is 16 residues. Written as DNA, the CDR3 is TGCGCCAGCAGCCAAGGCCCTGGACAATCTAACTATGGCTACACCTTC. Amino acid sequence: CASSQGPGQSNYGYTF.

The chain recombines TRBV7-9 with TRBJ2-5, with D unclear. This CDR3 is built from 14 residues. Trimming took off 5 bases at V and 5 bases at J, with 15 bases between the two ends. The germline gives CDR1 SEHNR, CDR2 FQNEAQ (reference sequence). CDR3 nucleotides: TGTGCCAGCAGCCCGGACCTGTCGAGGGAGACCCAGTACTTC. The encoded protein is CASSPDLSRETQYF.

The chain recombines TRBV27 with TRBJ2-1; 8 nucleotides align to TRBD1. The CDR3 contains 15 residues. Germline V CDR1 and CDR2: MNHEY, SMNVEV (reference sequence). The ends lost 4 bases at V and 3 bases at J; junction bases unmatched: 5. CDR3 DNA: TGTGCCAGCAGTTACGGACAGGGTTACTACAATGAGCAGTTCTTC. Protein: CASSYGQGYYNEQFF.

This chain links TRBV11-2 with TRBJ2-7; D is perhaps TRBD1 (5 bases). V lost 1 base and J lost 3, with 16 bases in between. Germline assignment: CDR1 SGHAT and CDR2 FQNNGV. The CDR3 loop spans 16 amino acids. CDR3 loop: CASSLVIPARDYEQYF. The CDR3 DNA reads TGTGCCAGCAGCTTAGTGATCCCGGCCAGGGACTACGAGCAGTACTTC.

The chain couples TRBV28 to TRBJ1-5; D is uncertain. Germline CDR1 MDHEN, CDR2 SYDVKM. V gave up 6 bases and J gave up 0 bases, with 9 bases separating them. The CDR3 loop spans 14 amino acids. The CDR3 loop is CASSLNHSNQPQHF. The CDR3 region has the DNA TGTGCCAGCAGCCTTAACCATAGCAATCAGCCCCAGCATTTT.

Note on this clone: At the DNA level, this CDR3 is encoded by other sequences in the same sample as well. The rearrangement uses TRBV9 and TRBJ2-5, with TRBD2 identical over 12 bases. J gave up 5 bases and V 4 bases, and 6 bases lay outside the gene matches. This CDR3 comprises 15 residues. Germline CDR1 is SGDLS and CDR2 is YYNGEE. CDR3 bases: TGTGCCAGCAGCCTGACTAGCGGGAGAGGGGAGACCCAGTACTTC. Protein product: CASSLTSGRGETQYF.

V and J are TRBV11-2 and TRBJ2-5; no firm D call. CDR1 and CDR2 from the germline V gene are SGHAT and FQNNGV. The length of the CDR3 is 15 residues. The V end was cut by 1 base, the J end by 5 bases, with 14 bases between. Written as DNA, the CDR3 is TGTGCCAGCAGCTTAGGGTTTGGGCAGGCGGAGACCCAGTACTTC. Protein product: CASSLGFGQAETQYF.

This clone came up once. V and J are TRBV11-3 and TRBJ2-1; 7 nucleotides agree with TRBD2. CDR3 size: 14 residues. After removal of 2 bases from V and 8 bases from J, the junction contained 6 bases not matched to a gene. CDR1 and CDR2 from the germline V gene are SGHNT and YENEEA. In nucleotides, the CDR3 is TGTGCCAGCAGCTTAAGGCCTAGCGGATATGAGCAGTTCTTC. The encoded protein is CASSLRPSGYEQFF. The entire variable domain, with the rest obtained from reference TRBV11-3 and TRBJ2-1, is as follows: EAGVVQSPRYKIIEKKQPVAFWCNPISGHNTLYWYLQNLGQGPELLIRYENEEAVDDSQLPKDRFSAERLKGVDSTLKIQPAELGDSAVYLCASSLRPSGYEQFFGPGTRLTVL.

CDR3 sequence: CASSPRDSTYGYTF. The CDR3 DNA is TGTGCCAGCAGTCCACGGGACAGCACCTATGGCTACACCTTC. The gene calls are TRBV28 and TRBJ1-2, with 7 bases aligning to TRBD1. The germline V gene encodes CDR1 MDHEN and CDR2 SYDVKM. V lost 5 bases, J lost 4 bases, and 7 bases stayed unmatched. This CDR3 region has 14 residues.

V is TRBV14 and J is TRBJ2-3; the D gene is possibly TRBD1 (6 bases). Trimming took 1 base from V and 0 from J, leaving 20 bases between them. This CDR3 contains 19 residues. Germline loops: CDR1 SGHDN, CDR2 FVKESK. This CDR3 reads CASSQVSLRTASSTDTQYF. The CDR3 DNA follows: TGTGCCAGCAGCCAAGTTTCCCTCCGGACAGCCTCTAGCACAGATACGCAGTATTTT.

The rearrangement uses TRBV5-1 and TRBJ2-7; possibly TRBD1 for D (5 bases). With 4 bases removed from V and 5 bases from J, the gap between germline ends came to 10 bases. Germline V CDR1 and CDR2: SGHRS, YFSETQ. The CDR3 length is 12 residues. The chain's CDR3 is CASSPVRDEQYF. In nucleotides, the CDR3 is TGCGCCAGCAGCCCCGTCAGGGACGAGCAGTACTTC.

V usage is TRBV27 and J usage is TRBJ2-6; D is possibly TRBD1 (5 bases). Germline V CDR1 and CDR2: MNHEY, SMNVEV (reference sequence). The CDR3 contains 18 residues. V lost 8 bases and J lost 1, with 21 bases in between. The CDR3 spells CASSTLVGVSSGANVLTF. DNA of the CDR3: TGTGCCAGCTCGACCTTGGTAGGGGTTTCGTCTGGGGCCAACGTCCTGACTTTC.

The chain combines TRBV19 with TRBJ1-1; TRBD1 agrees at 7 bases. This CDR3 is built from 13 residues. Germline trimming cut 5 bases from V and 4 bases from J; bases unmatched to any gene: 4. The germline CDR1 and CDR2 sequences are LNHDA and SQIVND (reference sequence). DNA for the CDR3: TGTGCCAGTAGTGGGTCAGGGGGCACTGAAGCTTTCTTT. This sequence encodes CASSGSGGTEAFF. The full variable domain, its missing parts supplied by reference TRBV19 and TRBJ1-1, is DGGITQSPKYLFRKEGQNVTLSCEQNLNHDAMYWYRQDPGQGLRLIYYSQIVNDFQKGDIAEGYSVSREKKESFPLTVTSAQKNPTAFYLCASSGSGGTEAFFGQGTRLTVV.

The chain recombines TRBV7-9 with TRBJ2-2; D is uncertain. Germline V CDR1 and CDR2: SEHNR, FQNEAQ (reference sequence). V shed 5 bases and J shed 6 bases, with 13 bases lying between them. CDR3 size: 14 residues. The CDR3 DNA is TGTGCCAGCAGCCCCGACACCCTCGCCGGGGAGCTGTTTTTT. Translation: CASSPDTLAGELFF.

The chain employs TRBV5-8 and TRBJ1-1; a possible D gene is TRBD1 (5 bases). Trimming took off 5 bases at V and 3 bases at J, with 14 bases between the two ends. CDR1 is SGHTS, CDR2 YDEGEE, per germline. This CDR3 has 14 amino acids. The CDR3 is CASSVDRPYTEAFF. CDR3 DNA sequence: TGTGCCAGCAGTGTTGACAGACCCTACACTGAAGCTTTCTTT.

This clone was observed a handful of times. The chain combines TRBV29-1 with TRBJ1-1, with a weak D call TRBD1 (5 bases). In germline, CDR1 is SQVTM, CDR2 ANQGSEA. There are 16 residues in the CDR3. V was clipped by 6 bases and J by 3 bases, with 23 bases between them. DNA of the CDR3: TGCAGCGTCACATGGAGGGGCCGAGGGTGGGACACTGAAGCTTTCTTT. This translates into CSVTWRGRGWDTEAFF.